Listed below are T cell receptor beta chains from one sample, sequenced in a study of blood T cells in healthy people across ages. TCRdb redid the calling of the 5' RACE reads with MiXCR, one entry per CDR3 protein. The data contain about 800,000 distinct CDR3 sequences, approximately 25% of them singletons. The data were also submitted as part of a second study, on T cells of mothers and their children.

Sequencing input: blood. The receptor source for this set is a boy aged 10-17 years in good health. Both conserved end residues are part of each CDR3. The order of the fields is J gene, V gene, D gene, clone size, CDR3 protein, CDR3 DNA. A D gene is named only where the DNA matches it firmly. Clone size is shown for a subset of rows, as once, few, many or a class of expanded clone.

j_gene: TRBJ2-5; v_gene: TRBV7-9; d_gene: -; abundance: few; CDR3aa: CASTDTTRVETQYF; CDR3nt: TGTGCCAGCACCGATACGACAAGGGTCGAGACCCAGTACTTC
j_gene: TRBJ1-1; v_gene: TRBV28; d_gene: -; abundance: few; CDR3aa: CASRPPPVNTEAFF; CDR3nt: TGTGCCAGCAGGCCCCCCCCCGTGAACACTGAAGCTTTCTTT
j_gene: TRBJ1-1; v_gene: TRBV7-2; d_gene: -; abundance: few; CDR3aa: CASSAFRDTEAFF; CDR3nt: TGTGCCAGCAGCGCCTTTCGGGACACTGAAGCTTTCTTT
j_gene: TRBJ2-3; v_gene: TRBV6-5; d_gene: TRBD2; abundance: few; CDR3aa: CASSYSVAGVNTDTQYF; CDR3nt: TGTGCCAGCAGTTACTCCGTAGCGGGAGTAAACACAGATACGCAGTATTTT
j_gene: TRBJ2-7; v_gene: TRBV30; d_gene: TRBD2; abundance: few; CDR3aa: CAWKRGGVQYF; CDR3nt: TGTGCCTGGAAGCGGGGAGGGGTGCAGTACTTC
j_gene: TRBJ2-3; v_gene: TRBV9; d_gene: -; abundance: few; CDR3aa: CASSVGTVPDTQYF; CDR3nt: TGTGCCAGCAGCGTAGGGACGGTCCCAGATACGCAGTATTTT
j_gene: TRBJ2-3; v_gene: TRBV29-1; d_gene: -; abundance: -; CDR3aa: CSVEDPAGTDTQYF; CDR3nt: TGCAGCGTTGAAGATCCGGCGGGAACAGATACGCAGTATTTT
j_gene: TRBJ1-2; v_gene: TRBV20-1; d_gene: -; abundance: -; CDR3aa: CSAPTPNYGYTF; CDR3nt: TGCAGTGCTCCTACCCCAAACTATGGCTACACCTTC
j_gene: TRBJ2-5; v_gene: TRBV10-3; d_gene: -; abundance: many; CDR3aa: CAISESQTQTQTQYF; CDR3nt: TGTGCCATCAGTGAGTCGCAGACCCAGACCCAGACCCAGTACTTC
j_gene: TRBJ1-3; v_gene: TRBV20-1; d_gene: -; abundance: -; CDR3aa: CSAPGPSGNTIYF; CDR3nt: TGCAGTGCTCCCGGGCCCTCTGGAAACACCATATATTTT
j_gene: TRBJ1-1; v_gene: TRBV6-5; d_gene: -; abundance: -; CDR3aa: CASSYSSGSGNTEAFF; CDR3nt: TGTGCCAGCAGTTACTCATCGGGCTCTGGGAACACTGAAGCTTTCTTT
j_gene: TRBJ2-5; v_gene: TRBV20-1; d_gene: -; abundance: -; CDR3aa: CSARVTSQETQYF; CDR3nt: TGCAGTGCTAGGGTTACTAGCCAAGAGACCCAGTACTTC
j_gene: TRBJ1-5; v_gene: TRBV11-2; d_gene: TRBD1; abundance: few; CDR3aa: CASSQGRTGGQPQHF; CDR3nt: TGTGCCAGCAGCCAGGGGCGGACAGGGGGTCAGCCCCAGCATTTT
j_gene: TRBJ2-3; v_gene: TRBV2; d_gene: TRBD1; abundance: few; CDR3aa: CASSVDRGLSTDTQYF; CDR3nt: TGTGCCAGCAGTGTGGACAGGGGGCTGAGCACAGATACGCAGTATTTT
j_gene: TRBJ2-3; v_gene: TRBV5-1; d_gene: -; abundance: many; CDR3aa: CASSYGGLSTDTQYF; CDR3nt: TGCGCCAGCAGTTATGGGGGGCTTAGCACAGATACGCAGTATTTT
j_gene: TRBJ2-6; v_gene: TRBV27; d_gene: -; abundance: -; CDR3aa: CASSSLQSGANVLTF; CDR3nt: TGTGCCAGCAGTTCCCTGCAGTCCGGGGCCAACGTCCTGACTTTC
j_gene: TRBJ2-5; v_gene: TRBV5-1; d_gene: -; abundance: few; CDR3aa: CASSGMGHPQETQYF; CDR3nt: TGCGCCAGCAGCGGGATGGGACACCCACAAGAGACCCAGTACTTC
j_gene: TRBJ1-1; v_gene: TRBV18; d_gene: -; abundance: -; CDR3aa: CASSPLGGAIGSEAFF; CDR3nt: TGTGCCAGCTCACCACTGGGGGGGGCGATAGGTTCTGAAGCTTTCTTT
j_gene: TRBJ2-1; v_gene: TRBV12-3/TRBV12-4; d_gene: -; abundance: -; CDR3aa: CASSLFRGADEQFF; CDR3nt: TGTGCCAGCAGTTTATTTCGGGGGGCAGATGAGCAGTTCTTC
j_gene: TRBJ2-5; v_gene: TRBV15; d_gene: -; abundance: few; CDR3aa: CATSSGNQETQYF; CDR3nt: TGTGCCACCAGCAGCGGGAACCAAGAGACCCAGTACTTC
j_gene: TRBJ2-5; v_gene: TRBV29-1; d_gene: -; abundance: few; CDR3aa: CSVVEGQETQYF; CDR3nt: TGCAGCGTTGTGGAGGGCCAAGAGACCCAGTACTTC
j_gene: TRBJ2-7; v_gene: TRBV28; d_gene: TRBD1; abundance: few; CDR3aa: CASRRTGVDDEQYF; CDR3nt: TGTGCCAGCAGGCGGACAGGGGTGGACGACGAGCAGTACTTC
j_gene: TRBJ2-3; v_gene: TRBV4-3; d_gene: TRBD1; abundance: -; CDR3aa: CASSQDWDSYTDTQYF; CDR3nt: TGCGCCAGCAGCCAGGACTGGGACAGCTACACAGATACGCAGTATTTT
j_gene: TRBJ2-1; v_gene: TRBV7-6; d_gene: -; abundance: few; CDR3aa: CASSLDAASNEQFF; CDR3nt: TGTGCCAGCAGCTTAGACGCCGCCTCGAATGAGCAGTTCTTC
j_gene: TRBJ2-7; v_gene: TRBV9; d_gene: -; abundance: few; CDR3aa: CASSVGPPYEQYF; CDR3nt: TGTGCCAGCAGCGTGGGGCCCCCCTACGAGCAGTACTTC
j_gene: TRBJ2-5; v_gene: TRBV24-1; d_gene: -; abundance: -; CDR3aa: CATKGVSEETQYF; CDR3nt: TGTGCCACCAAAGGGGTTTCGGAAGAGACCCAGTACTTC
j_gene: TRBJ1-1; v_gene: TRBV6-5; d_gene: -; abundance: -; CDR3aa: CASRGSLGTEAFF; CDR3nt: TGTGCCAGCAGAGGGTCGTTGGGCACTGAAGCTTTCTTT
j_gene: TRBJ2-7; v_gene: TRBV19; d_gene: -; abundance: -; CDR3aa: CASSTGPREQYF; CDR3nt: TGTGCCAGTAGTACCGGACCTCGGGAGCAGTACTTC
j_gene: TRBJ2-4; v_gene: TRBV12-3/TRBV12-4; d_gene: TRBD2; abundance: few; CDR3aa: CASSLFPSGRAKNIQYF; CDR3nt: TGTGCCAGCAGTTTATTCCCTAGCGGGAGGGCCAAAAACATTCAGTACTTC
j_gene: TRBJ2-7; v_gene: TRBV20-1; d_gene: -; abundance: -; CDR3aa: CSAAFPSRYGGIIYEQYF; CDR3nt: TGCAGTGCCGCGTTTCCGAGTCGCTACGGGGGAATTATTTACGAGCAGTACTTC
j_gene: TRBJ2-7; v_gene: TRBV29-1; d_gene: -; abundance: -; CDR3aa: CSVQDGSSYEQYF; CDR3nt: TGCAGCGTTCAAGATGGGAGCTCCTACGAGCAGTACTTC
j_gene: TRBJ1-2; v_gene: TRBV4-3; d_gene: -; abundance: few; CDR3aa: CASSQSTGLYGYTF; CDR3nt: TGCGCCAGCAGCCAATCCACCGGGCTCTATGGCTACACCTTC